This is a list of T cell receptor beta chains from one sample in a study of T cells in Graves' hyperthyroidism and ophthalmopathy. TCRdb reprocessed the multiplex PCR reads via MiXCR and lists one record per CDR3 protein. The table lists about 580,000 distinct CDR3 sequences, approximately 15% of them singletons. The sequencing input was blood. These receptors came from a woman aged 30 to 39 with Graves' hyperthyroidism that later progressed to Graves' ophthalmopathy. The CDR3 runs from the conserved cysteine through the conserved F or W. The D gene is left open where the match is weak. Some rows mark clone size as missing; the rest say once, few, many or name a class of expanded clone.

TRBD2	TRBV24-1	many	TRBJ2-3	TGTGCCACCAGTGATTTGTCTAGCGGGAGCCGTGGAGATACGCAGTATTTT	CATSDLSSGSRGDTQYF
NA	TRBV29-1	NA	TRBJ2-7	TGCAGCGTTGTTGAGGGCGAGCAGTACTTC	CSVVEGEQYF
NA	TRBV11-3	many	TRBJ2-7	TGTGCCAGCAGTACCGTAGCGGACTCCTACGAGCAGTACTTC	CASSTVADSYEQYF
TRBD1	TRBV5-1	NA	TRBJ2-2	TGCGCCAGCCAAACTGGGACAGGGGGCGGTACCGGGGAGCTGTTTTTT	CASQTGTGGGTGELFF
TRBD2	TRBV20-1	few	TRBJ2-1	TGCAGTGCCAGGCGGCCGGGAGGTGACAATGAGCAGTTCTTC	CSARRPGGDNEQFF
TRBD2	TRBV18	NA	TRBJ2-3	TGTGCCAGCTCACCACCGGTGGGACTAGCGGGAGGCTTCACAGATACGCAGTATTTT	CASSPPVGLAGGFTDTQYF
NA	TRBV12-3/TRBV12-4	many	TRBJ2-3	TGTGCCAGCCATCCCCCTGGGACAGATACGCAGTATTTT	CASHPPGTDTQYF
NA	TRBV9	many	TRBJ1-5	TGTGCCAGCAGCGTAAGCATCGGTCAGCCCCAGCATTTT	CASSVSIGQPQHF
TRBD1	TRBV15	many	TRBJ1-3	TGTGCCACCAGCAGAGATAAGTCTACGCGACAGGGCCCTGGAAACACCATATATTTT	CATSRDKSTRQGPGNTIYF
NA	TRBV27	many	TRBJ2-7	TGTGCCAGCAGTTTATCGGCAGGGGGGCTTTACGAGCAGTACTTC	CASSLSAGGLYEQYF
TRBD1	TRBV27	many	TRBJ1-4	TGTGCCGCCGGGACAGGGGGCGCGAATGAAAAACTGTTTTTT	CAAGTGGANEKLFF
NA	TRBV3-1	few	TRBJ1-2	TGTGCCAGCAGCCAAGAGTCGGGGGGAAGGGGTGCTAACTATGGCTACACCTTC	CASSQESGGRGANYGYTF
NA	TRBV6-2/TRBV6-3	many	TRBJ1-6	TGTGCCAGCAGGGGGGCTGGTTCACCCCTCCACTTT	CASRGAGSPLHF
NA	TRBV7-2	NA	TRBJ2-1	TGTGCCAGCAGCTTTAGCTGGGGCAACAATGAGCAGTTCTTC	CASSFSWGNNEQFF
TRBD2	TRBV20-1	NA	TRBJ2-7	TGCAGTGCGACACCCCCTGGGGGGGTCCAAGAGCAGTACTTC	CSATPPGGVQEQYF
NA	TRBV5-1	NA	TRBJ1-4	TGCGCCAGCAGCTTGGTTGACGGTAATGAAAAACTGTTTTTT	CASSLVDGNEKLFF
TRBD2	TRBV30	NA	TRBJ2-7	TGTGCCTGGAGTCCTCCGCGGGGGGTTCGAGAGCAGTACTTC	CAWSPPRGVREQYF
NA	TRBV18	many	TRBJ1-1	TGTGCCAGCTCATCGTGGCTTCGACAGGCTGAAGCTTTCTTT	CASSSWLRQAEAFF
TRBD1	TRBV7-2	many	TRBJ2-7	TGTGCCAGCAGCTTAGTGGGACAGGGATCGGAGCAGTACTTC	CASSLVGQGSEQYF
NA	TRBV27	many	TRBJ1-5	TGTGCCAGCAGTTTACCGGGGGAGAATCAGCCCCAGCATTTT	CASSLPGENQPQHF
TRBD2	TRBV11-2	few	TRBJ2-3	TGTGCCAGCAGCTTGGGTAGCGGGAGATACACAGATACGCAGTATTTT	CASSLGSGRYTDTQYF
TRBD2	TRBV9	NA	TRBJ2-7	TGTGCCAGCAGCGTAGAGACTAGCAGCTACGAGCAGTACTTC	CASSVETSSYEQYF
NA	TRBV20-1	NA	TRBJ1-2	TGCAGTGTTAGGCGTCAGGGGAACTATGGCTACACCTTC	CSVRRQGNYGYTF
NA	TRBV7-9	many	TRBJ1-1	TGTGCCAGCAGCTTAAGTCTGTCGAACACTGAAGCTTTCTTT	CASSLSLSNTEAFF
NA	TRBV3-1	NA	TRBJ1-5	TGTGCCAGCAGCCAAGATTGGGGGAGAGATCAGCCCCAGCATTTT	CASSQDWGRDQPQHF
NA	TRBV7-9	NA	TRBJ1-2	TGTGCCAGCAGCCATGGGGGGGATGGCTACACCTTC	CASSHGGDGYTF
NA	TRBV4-1	few	TRBJ1-2	TGCGCCAGCAGCCAAGAAGGCCAGCTCTGGGGCTACACCTTC	CASSQEGQLWGYTF
TRBD2	TRBV7-3	NA	TRBJ2-3	TGTGCCAGCAGCCCCCTAGCGGGGGGGGGGGATACGCAGTATTTT	CASSPLAGGGDTQYF
NA	TRBV12-3/TRBV12-4	many	TRBJ2-1	TGTGCCAGCACCCCAGGAGTTCGCAATGAGCAGTTCTTC	CASTPGVRNEQFF
NA	TRBV7-9	few	TRBJ2-2	TGTGCCAGCAGCTTCTTCGGGGTTGACACCGGGGAGCTGTTTTTT	CASSFFGVDTGELFF
TRBD1	TRBV7-9	many	TRBJ2-2	TGTGCCGCCGTTGAGGGACAGGGAGCCGGGGAGCTGTTTTTT	CAAVEGQGAGELFF
NA	TRBV9	many	TRBJ1-2	TGTGCCAGCTTAGGGAACTATGGCTACACCTTC	CASLGNYGYTF